The T cell receptor beta chain described here comes from a study of brain T cells in children with intractable seizures. Regarding time point: blood from clinic visit 5 months post-surgery; TSC patient then seizure free. The repertoire was sequenced with immunoSEQ multiplex PCR; TCRdb's copy has only in-frame clones and lacks some. The table records about 340,000 clones, over 90% of them present only once. V was pared by 2 bases and J by 0 bases, with 4 bases of the junction left unmatched. This CDR3 contains 16 residues. Germline V lookup: CDR1 LNHDA, CDR2 SQIVND (reference sequence). The rearrangement links TRBV19 to TRBJ1-5, with 7 bases fitting TRBD1. The sequence derives from a boy younger than two with tuberous sclerosis and intractable seizures. The sequenced sample was peripheral blood, obtained less than 6 months after surgery. DNA of the CDR3: TGTGCCAGTAGTATACAGGGGGGCTTTAGCAATCAGCCCCAGCATTTT. Translating it yields CASSIQGGFSNQPQHF.